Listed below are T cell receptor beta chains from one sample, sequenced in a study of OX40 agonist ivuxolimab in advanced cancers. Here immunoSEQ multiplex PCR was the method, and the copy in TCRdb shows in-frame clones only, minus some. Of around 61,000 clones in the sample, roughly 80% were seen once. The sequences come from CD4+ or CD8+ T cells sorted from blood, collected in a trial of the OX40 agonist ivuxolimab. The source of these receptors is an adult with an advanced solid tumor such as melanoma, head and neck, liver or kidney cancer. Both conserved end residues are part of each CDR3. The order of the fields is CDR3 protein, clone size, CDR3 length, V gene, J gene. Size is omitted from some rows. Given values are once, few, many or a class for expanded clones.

cdr3_aa: CASSRTGGGNTGELFF; clone_size: NA; cdr3_length: 16; v_call: TRBV6-6; j_call: TRBJ2-2
cdr3_aa: CASSLYSSYEQYF; clone_size: NA; cdr3_length: 13; v_call: TRBV7-8; j_call: TRBJ2-7
cdr3_aa: CASSLGGYGYTF; clone_size: once; cdr3_length: 12; v_call: TRBV13; j_call: TRBJ1-2
cdr3_aa: CASFTGGDTEAFF; clone_size: NA; cdr3_length: 13; v_call: TRBV2; j_call: TRBJ1-1
cdr3_aa: CASSQDTNLPQHF; clone_size: NA; cdr3_length: 13; v_call: TRBV4-2; j_call: TRBJ1-5
cdr3_aa: CASSKAGGLLKNIQYF; clone_size: few; cdr3_length: 16; v_call: TRBV21-1; j_call: TRBJ2-4
cdr3_aa: CASSPGQGDGQFF; clone_size: NA; cdr3_length: 13; v_call: TRBV5-4; j_call: TRBJ2-1
cdr3_aa: CASREAENTGELFF; clone_size: NA; cdr3_length: 14; v_call: TRBV2; j_call: TRBJ2-2
cdr3_aa: CASSPRGQGANSEQYF; clone_size: once; cdr3_length: 16; v_call: TRBV18; j_call: TRBJ2-7
cdr3_aa: CASSFPPGDRVDIGYGYTF; clone_size: NA; cdr3_length: 19; v_call: TRBV9; j_call: TRBJ1-2
cdr3_aa: CASSLGQGGQPQHF; clone_size: NA; cdr3_length: 14; v_call: TRBV6-1; j_call: TRBJ1-5
cdr3_aa: CASSTGQEILRGYTF; clone_size: NA; cdr3_length: 15; v_call: TRBV2; j_call: TRBJ1-2
cdr3_aa: CASSERTSGTDTQYF; clone_size: many; cdr3_length: 15; v_call: TRBV6-4; j_call: TRBJ2-3
cdr3_aa: CASSPQTGPDGPQHF; clone_size: NA; cdr3_length: 15; v_call: TRBV18; j_call: TRBJ1-5
cdr3_aa: CASSFIARGETQYF; clone_size: once; cdr3_length: 14; v_call: TRBV7-6; j_call: TRBJ2-5
cdr3_aa: CASSFLRNTQYF; clone_size: NA; cdr3_length: 12; v_call: TRBV7-2; j_call: TRBJ2-3
cdr3_aa: CASSEISLEGYTF; clone_size: NA; cdr3_length: 13; v_call: TRBV6-1; j_call: TRBJ1-2
cdr3_aa: CASNLGDNEQFF; clone_size: NA; cdr3_length: 12; v_call: TRBV6-6; j_call: TRBJ2-1
cdr3_aa: CASSLAVGSYNEQFF; clone_size: NA; cdr3_length: 15; v_call: TRBV7-2; j_call: TRBJ2-1
cdr3_aa: CASSETSGGADTQYF; clone_size: large; cdr3_length: 15; v_call: TRBV6-1; j_call: TRBJ2-3
cdr3_aa: CSVLSRMNTEAFF; clone_size: NA; cdr3_length: 13; v_call: TRBV29-1; j_call: TRBJ1-1
cdr3_aa: CASTSGGFAYEQYF; clone_size: few; cdr3_length: 14; v_call: TRBV2; j_call: TRBJ2-7
cdr3_aa: CASSLVGGQGVLPTYEQYF; clone_size: NA; cdr3_length: 19; v_call: TRBV7-2; j_call: TRBJ2-7
cdr3_aa: CASSPSAAGEQYF; clone_size: NA; cdr3_length: 13; v_call: TRBV18; j_call: TRBJ2-7
cdr3_aa: CASSLTGADRDYEQYF; clone_size: NA; cdr3_length: 16; v_call: TRBV7-9; j_call: TRBJ2-7
cdr3_aa: CASSSPDTDTQYF; clone_size: NA; cdr3_length: 13; v_call: TRBV27; j_call: TRBJ2-3
cdr3_aa: CASSVGQGLAGDSFYNEQFF; clone_size: NA; cdr3_length: 20; v_call: TRBV9; j_call: TRBJ2-1
cdr3_aa: CASSLPKGQFNTEAFF; clone_size: NA; cdr3_length: 16; v_call: TRBV11-3; j_call: TRBJ1-1
cdr3_aa: CASSYSAYEQYF; clone_size: NA; cdr3_length: 12; v_call: TRBV6-6; j_call: TRBJ2-7
cdr3_aa: CASSQGGQGSYEQYF; clone_size: NA; cdr3_length: 15; v_call: TRBV4-2; j_call: TRBJ2-7
cdr3_aa: CASSPAGSETQYF; clone_size: NA; cdr3_length: 13; v_call: TRBV18; j_call: TRBJ2-5
cdr3_aa: CAWSGAGGTQHF; clone_size: NA; cdr3_length: 12; v_call: TRBV30; j_call: TRBJ1-5
cdr3_aa: CASSYSTGTDTQYF; clone_size: once; cdr3_length: 14; v_call: TRBV6-5; j_call: TRBJ2-3
cdr3_aa: CASSLRDPSTDTQYF; clone_size: once; cdr3_length: 15; v_call: TRBV4-3; j_call: TRBJ2-3
cdr3_aa: CASSQARHLYGYTF; clone_size: NA; cdr3_length: 14; v_call: TRBV4-3; j_call: TRBJ1-2